This passage covers 26 T cell receptor beta chains from one sample sequenced in a study of high-grade serous ovarian cancer treatment subgroups. The method was immunoSEQ multiplex PCR; TCRdb's version includes in-frame clones alone and lacks a portion of them. The data contain around 12,000 clones, roughly 87% of them singletons. Tumor samples were taken before definitive surgery or chemotherapy. The sequencing input was tumor tissue. The receptors stem from a human donor with high-grade serous ovarian cancer.

This clone was detected once. The V call is TRBV19, the J call TRBJ2-3, with D possibly TRBD2 on 6 matching bases. Per germline, CDR1 LNHDA and CDR2 SQIVND (reference sequence). This CDR3 spans 12 amino acids. Trimming took off 10 bases at V and 0 bases at J, with 8 bases between the two ends. The CDR3: CATAGSTDTQYF. The CDR3 DNA follows: TGTGCCACCGCGGGGAGCACAGATACGCAGTATTTT. Complete variable domain (other parts from reference TRBV19 and TRBJ2-3): DGGITQSPKYLFRKEGQNVTLSCEQNLNHDAMYWYRQDPGQGLRLIYYSQIVNDFQKGDIAEGYSVSREKKESFPLTVTSAQKNPTAFYLCATAGSTDTQYFGPGTRLTVL.

This clone was recorded only once. The CDR3, as DNA: TGTGCCAGCAGCTACGGTCGTAACTACGAGCAGTACTTC. Translated, it gives CASSYGRNYEQYF. The chain has TRBV5-6 and TRBJ2-7; D unresolved. This CDR3 is 13 amino acids long. With 3 bases removed from V and 3 bases from J, the gap between germline ends came to 10 bases. Germline V gene sequence: CDR1 SGHDT, CDR2 YYEEEE.

V gene TRBV1 combines with J gene TRBJ2-7; the D call TRBD1 from the table was never checked on the DNA. TRBV1 is described as a pseudogene. This CDR3 has 18 amino acids. CDR3 in amino acids: CTSSQDKHTGSTSYEQYF. CDR3 DNA sequence: TGCACCAGCAGCCAGGATAAGCATACAGGTTCCACTTCCTACGAGCAGTACTTC.

This clone was detected only a few times. This chain connects TRBV27 to TRBJ2-7; 7 bases are a match to TRBD1. There are 15 residues in the CDR3. Germline CDR1 reads MNHEY; CDR2 reads SMNVEV (reference sequence). Trimming at V came to 5 bases and at J to 7 bases, leaving 14 bases not matched to a gene. Here the CDR3 DNA reads TGTGCCAGCAGTCCACCCGGGACAGTAGTCAATGAGCAGTACTTC. Translation gives CASSPPGTVVNEQYF.

CDR3 coding DNA: TGTGCCAGCTCACCACCAGAGTCCTACAATGAGCAGTTCTTC. It translates to CASSPPESYNEQFF. The V call is TRBV18, the J call TRBJ2-1; D gene unclear. Germline V lookup: CDR1 KGHSH, CDR2 LQKENI. With 0 bases removed from V and 1 base from J, the gap between germline ends came to 4 bases. This CDR3 has 14 residues.

The genes are TRBV6-1 and TRBJ2-7, with 8 bases lining up with TRBD1. Germline V lookup: CDR1 MNHNS, CDR2 SASEGT. J gave up 6 bases and V 6 bases, and 10 bases lay outside the gene matches. This CDR3 contains 14 residues. CDR3 sequence: CASRNRGNGLEQYF. The CDR3 DNA is TGTGCCAGCAGAAACAGGGGGAACGGGCTCGAGCAGTACTTC.

This sequence joins TRBV7-9 and TRBJ1-5; D remains ambiguous. The germline V and J ends were trimmed by 3 bases and 1 base, with 4 bases remaining between them. The length of the CDR3 is 13 residues. Germline CDR1 reads SEHNR; CDR2 reads FQNEAQ (reference sequence). The CDR3 coding sequence is TGTGCCAGCAGCTTGGACAGCAATCAGCCCCAGCATTTT. The encoded protein is CASSLDSNQPQHF.

This clone showed up just once. The chain is built from TRBV4-2 and TRBJ2-5; D not certain. V lost 3 bases and J lost 5, with 10 bases in between. CDR3 length: 13 amino acids. CDR1 LGHNA and CDR2 YNFKEQ come from the germline V gene. This chain's CDR3 is CASSHGDEETQYF. The DNA of the CDR3 is TGTGCCAGCAGCCATGGGGATGAGGAGACCCAGTACTTC.

A note on this clone: One end of the junction does not line up with germline, which may come from a read error. This chain joins TRBV7-7 and TRBJ2-2, with D hard to call. Germline CDR1 reads SSHAT; CDR2 reads FNYEAQ (reference sequence). The CDR3 totals 12 residues. CDR3 region: CASSPPSGELFF. In DNA, the CDR3 is TGTGCTAGCAGCCCGCCTTCCGGGGAGCTGTTTTTT.

The rearrangement joins TRBV21-1 to TRBJ1-2; the D call in the table, TRBD1, was not verified against the DNA. TRBV21-1 is described as a pseudogene. The CDR3 is made up of 15 amino acids. CDR3 nucleotide sequence: TGTGCCAGCAGCGCACCGGGACAGGGTCTCTATGGCTACACCTTC. As protein: CASSAPGQGLYGYTF.

The chain carries TRBV5-1 and TRBJ2-3, with D unclear. The CDR3 extends over 15 amino acids. The V and J ends lost 4 bases and 0 bases respectively, with 12 bases between them. The germline CDR1 and CDR2 sequences are SGHRS and YFSETQ. The CDR3 reads CASSALASSTDTQYF. CDR3 sequence (DNA): TGCGCCAGCAGCGCCTTAGCCTCTAGCACAGATACGCAGTATTTT.

The V gene is TRBV19, the J gene TRBJ2-5; D gene ambiguous. Trimming removed 4 bases at V and 2 bases at J, with 11 bases between. The CDR3 loop spans 14 amino acids. Looked up from germline, CDR1 is LNHDA and CDR2 is SQIVND (reference sequence). Written as DNA, the CDR3 is TGTGCCAGTAGTAGGTCCTTTAGACAAGAGACCCAGTACTTC. Amino acid sequence: CASSRSFRQETQYF.

The CDR3 DNA sequence: TGTGCCATCAGTGAGGGGTACGAGCAGTACTTC. Protein product: CAISEGYEQYF. The chain carries TRBV10-3 and TRBJ2-7; no definite D call. V lost 2 bases and J 4 bases, leaving 3 bases between the germline ends. This CDR3 comprises 11 residues. Germline V gives CDR1 ENHRY, CDR2 SYGVKD.

The CDR3 nucleotides are TGTGCCAGCAGCCCCGGGGGCCCAAGTATGGGGACCGGGGAGCTGTTTTTT. Protein product: CASSPGGPSMGTGELFF. This sequence joins TRBV7-3 and TRBJ2-2; either TRBD1 or TRBD2 may supply D (6 bases each). CDR3 length: 17 amino acids. Trimming left V 5 bases short and J 5 bases short, with 21 bases between. The germline V gene encodes CDR1 SGHTA and CDR2 FQGTGA.

This clone came up a few times. V gene TRBV10-1 combines with J gene TRBJ2-7; 10 bases line up with TRBD2. There are 15 residues in the CDR3. V gave up 6 bases and J gave up 5 bases; unmatched junction bases: 10. Germline CDR1 is WNHNN and CDR2 is SYGVQD (reference sequence). The CDR3 spells CASSRRSSGSHEQYF. DNA of the CDR3: TGCGCCAGCAGCCGACGGTCTAGCGGGAGCCACGAGCAGTACTTC.

This clone appeared once. This chain connects TRBV6-1 to TRBJ1-2; no clear D gene. The V gene's germline CDR1 is MNHNS and CDR2 SASEGT. V was shortened by 4 bases and J by 4 bases, with 16 bases between the two germline ends. The CDR3 covers 15 residues. CDR3 in DNA: TGTGCCAGCAGTGCCGTCGGCGGAACCTCCTATGGCTACACCTTC. It codes for CASSAVGGTSYGYTF.

This clone has just one count. The rearrangement links TRBV4-2 to TRBJ2-6, with 7 bases lining up with TRBD1. Losses at the gene ends were 4 bases for V and 4 bases for J; bases not matched to a gene: 13. The germline gives CDR1 LGHNA, CDR2 YNFKEQ. The CDR3 has 18 residues. The CDR3 DNA sequence: TGTGCCAGCAGCCGCGCAGTACCTACAGGGGTCGGGGCCAACGTCCTGACTTTC. This translates into CASSRAVPTGVGANVLTF.

This chain joins TRBV7-9 and TRBJ1-1, with D unclear. This CDR3 is built from 13 residues. Deletions cut 5 bases from V and 3 bases from J, with 10 bases between. Germline-derived CDR1 and CDR2 are SEHNR and FQNEAQ (reference sequence). CDR3 sequence: CASSREWDTEAFF. In DNA form, the CDR3 reads TGTGCCAGCAGCCGGGAGTGGGACACTGAAGCTTTCTTT. Full variable domain (remainder filled in from reference TRBV7-9 and TRBJ1-1): DTGVSQNPRHKITKRGQNVTFRCDPISEHNRLYWYRQTLGQGPEFLTYFQNEAQLEKSRLLSDRFSAERPKGSFSTLEIQRTEQGDSAMYLCASSREWDTEAFFGQGTRLTVV.

The chain joins TRBV11-2 to TRBJ1-2; D not resolved. Between the trimmed V and J ends, which lost 5 bases and 4 bases, there was a span of 23 bases. CDR1 is SGHAT and CDR2 is FQNNGV in the germline V gene. This CDR3 is built from 17 residues. In DNA form, the CDR3 reads TGTGCCAGCAGCCCCAGCGCGGCCAACGGACGGTCCTATGGCTACACCTTC. Encoded protein: CASSPSAANGRSYGYTF.

CDR3 amino acids: CATRTRTGETQYF. The CDR3 DNA follows: TGTGCCACCAGAACACGGACCGGGGAGACCCAGTACTTC. The rearrangement uses TRBV2 and TRBJ2-5; no definite D call. The V end lost 10 bases, the J end lost 5 bases, and 17 bases lay between the germline ends. CDR1 and CDR2 (germline): SNHLY, FYNNEI. This CDR3 contains 13 residues.

Here the CDR3 DNA reads TGTGCCAGCTCACCAGGGACAGGGAACACCGGGGAGCTGTTTTTT. Protein: CASSPGTGNTGELFF. The chain employs TRBV18 and TRBJ2-2; TRBD1 aligns across 8 bases. Germline V gene lookup returns CDR1 KGHSH and CDR2 LQKENI. The CDR3 is made up of 15 amino acids. With V trimmed by 2 bases and J by 1 base, 0 bases remained unmatched.

This clone was seen more than once but under ten times. This chain links TRBV6-5 with TRBJ2-1; the match to TRBD2 covers 10 bases. V lost 2 bases to trimming and J lost 9 bases; unmatched junction nucleotides: 10. The CDR3 loop spans 16 amino acids. From germline, CDR1 is MNHEY and CDR2 SVGAGI. The CDR3 loop is CASSYTLAGRAREQFF. CDR3 DNA sequence: TGTGCCAGCAGTTACACACTAGCGGGGCGGGCCCGTGAGCAGTTCTTC.

The chain employs TRBV19 and TRBJ1-5; D perhaps matches TRBD1 (5 bases). The CDR3 runs 14 residues. V shed 4 bases and J shed 6 bases, with 13 bases lying between them. Germline V gene lookup returns CDR1 LNHDA and CDR2 SQIVND (reference sequence). The CDR3 DNA follows: TGTGCCAGTAGTACCCCGGGTCAGGGTCAGCCCCAGCATTTT. This gives the protein CASSTPGQGQPQHF.

This clone appeared once. The chain joins TRBV6-1 to TRBJ1-5, with D hard to call. V lost 3 bases to trimming and J lost 9 bases, with 6 bases between them. CDR1 and CDR2 (germline): MNHNS, SASEGT. CDR3 length: 11 residues. The CDR3 DNA follows: TGTGCCAGCAGTGAGGTCCGGCCCCAGCATTTT. Translation: CASSEVRPQHF.

This chain connects TRBV29-1 to TRBJ2-1, with 9 bases matching TRBD2. Trimming took 5 bases from V and 5 from J; bases not matched to a gene: 7. This CDR3 is built from 14 residues. Germline CDR1 is SQVTM and CDR2 is ANQGSEA. This CDR3 reads CSVIRLAVDNEQFF. The CDR3 DNA reads as TGCAGCGTTATCCGACTAGCGGTGGACAATGAGCAGTTCTTC.

This CDR3 is CASNISPIEQFF. CDR3 bases: TGTGCCAGTAATATCTCCCCAATTGAGCAGTTCTTC. The genes are TRBV11-2 and TRBJ2-1; the D is unclear. Looked up from germline, CDR1 is SGHAT and CDR2 is FQNNGV. The CDR3 totals 12 residues. The germline V and J ends were trimmed by 9 bases and 9 bases, with 15 bases remaining between them.